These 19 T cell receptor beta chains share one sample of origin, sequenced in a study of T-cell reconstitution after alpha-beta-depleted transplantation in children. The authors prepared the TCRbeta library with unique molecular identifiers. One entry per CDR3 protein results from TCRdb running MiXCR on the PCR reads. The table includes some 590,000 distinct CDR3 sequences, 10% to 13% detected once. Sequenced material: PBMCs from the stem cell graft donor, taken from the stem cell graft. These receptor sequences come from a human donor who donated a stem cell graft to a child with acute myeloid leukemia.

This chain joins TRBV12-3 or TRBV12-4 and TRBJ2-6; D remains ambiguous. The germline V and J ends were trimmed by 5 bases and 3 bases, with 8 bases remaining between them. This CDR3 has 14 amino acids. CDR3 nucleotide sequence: TGTGCCAGCAGTCTAAATTTTGGGGCCAACGTCCTGACTTTC. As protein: CASSLNFGANVLTF.

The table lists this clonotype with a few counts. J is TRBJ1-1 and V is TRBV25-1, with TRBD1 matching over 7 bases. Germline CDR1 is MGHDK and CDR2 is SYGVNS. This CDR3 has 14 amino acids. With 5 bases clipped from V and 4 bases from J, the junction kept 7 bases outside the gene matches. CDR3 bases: TGTGCCAGCAGTCGAGAGGGGGCCAGCACTGAAGCTTTCTTT. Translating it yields CASSREGASTEAFF.

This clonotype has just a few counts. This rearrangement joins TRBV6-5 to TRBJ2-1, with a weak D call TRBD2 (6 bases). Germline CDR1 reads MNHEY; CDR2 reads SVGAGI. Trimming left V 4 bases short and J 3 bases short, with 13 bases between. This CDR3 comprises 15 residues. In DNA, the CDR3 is TGTGCCAGCAGTTGGCCCGGGACTGACTACAATGAGCAGTTCTTC. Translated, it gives CASSWPGTDYNEQFF.

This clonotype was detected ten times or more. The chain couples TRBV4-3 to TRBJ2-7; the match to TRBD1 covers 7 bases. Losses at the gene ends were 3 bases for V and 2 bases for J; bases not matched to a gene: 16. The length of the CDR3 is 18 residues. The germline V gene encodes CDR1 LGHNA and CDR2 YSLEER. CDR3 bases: TGCGCCAGCAGCCATCCCCCCCGAGGGGACAGATGTCCCTACGAGCAGTACTTC. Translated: CASSHPPRGDRCPYEQYF.

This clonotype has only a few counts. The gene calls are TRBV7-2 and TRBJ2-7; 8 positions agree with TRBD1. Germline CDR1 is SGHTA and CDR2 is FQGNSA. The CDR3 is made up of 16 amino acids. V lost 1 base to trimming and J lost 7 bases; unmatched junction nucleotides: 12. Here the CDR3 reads CASSLGGQGAPREQYF. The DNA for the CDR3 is TGTGCCAGCAGCTTAGGGGGGCAGGGGGCGCCTCGGGAGCAGTACTTC.

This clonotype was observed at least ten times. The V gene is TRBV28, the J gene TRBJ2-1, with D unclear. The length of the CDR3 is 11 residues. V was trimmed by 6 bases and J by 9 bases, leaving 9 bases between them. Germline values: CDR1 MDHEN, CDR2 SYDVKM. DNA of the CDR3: TGTGCCAGCAGCCCGACGGTTGAGCAGTTCTTC. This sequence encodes CASSPTVEQFF.

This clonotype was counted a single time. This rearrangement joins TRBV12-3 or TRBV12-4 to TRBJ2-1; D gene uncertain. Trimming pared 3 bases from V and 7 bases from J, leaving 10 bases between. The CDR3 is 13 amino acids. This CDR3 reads CASSFEASNEQFF. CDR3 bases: TGTGCCAGCAGTTTTGAGGCGAGTAATGAGCAGTTCTTC.

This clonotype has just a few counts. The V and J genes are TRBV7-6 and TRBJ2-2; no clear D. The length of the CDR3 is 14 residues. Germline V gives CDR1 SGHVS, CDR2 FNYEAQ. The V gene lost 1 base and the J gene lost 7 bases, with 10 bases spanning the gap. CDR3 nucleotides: TGTGCCAGCAGCTTAGATTTCCCTATCGGGGAGCTGTTTTTT. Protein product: CASSLDFPIGELFF.

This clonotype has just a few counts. The CDR3 DNA sequence: TGCGCCAGCAGCCAAGACGGGGTTGGACTAGCGGGAGTCCCTTCCTACAATGAGCAGTTCTTC. This gives the protein CASSQDGVGLAGVPSYNEQFF. V usage is TRBV4-1 and J usage is TRBJ2-1; TRBD2 aligns across 13 bases. The J segment lost 1 base and the V segment lost 0 bases, leaving 12 bases of the junction unmatched. This CDR3 contains 21 residues. The germline V gene encodes CDR1 MGHRA and CDR2 YSYEKL.

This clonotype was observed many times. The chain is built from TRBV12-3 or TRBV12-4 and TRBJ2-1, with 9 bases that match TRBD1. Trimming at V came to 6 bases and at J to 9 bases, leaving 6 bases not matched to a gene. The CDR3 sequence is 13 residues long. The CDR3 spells CASSTGGWGEQFF. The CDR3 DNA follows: TGTGCCAGCAGCACAGGGGGCTGGGGTGAGCAGTTCTTC.

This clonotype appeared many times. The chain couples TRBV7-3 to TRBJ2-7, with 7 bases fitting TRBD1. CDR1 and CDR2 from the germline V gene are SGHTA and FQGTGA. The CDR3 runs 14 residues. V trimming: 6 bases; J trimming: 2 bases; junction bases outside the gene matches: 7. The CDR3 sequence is CASRDFGQAYEQYF. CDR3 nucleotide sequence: TGTGCCAGCAGGGATTTCGGACAGGCCTACGAGCAGTACTTC. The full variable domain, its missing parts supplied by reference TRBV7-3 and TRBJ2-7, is GAGVSQTPSNKVTEKGKYVELRCDPISGHTALYWYRQSLGQGPEFLIYFQGTGAADDSGLPNDRFFAVRPEGSVSTLKIQRTERGDSAVYLCASRDFGQAYEQYFGPGTRLTVT.

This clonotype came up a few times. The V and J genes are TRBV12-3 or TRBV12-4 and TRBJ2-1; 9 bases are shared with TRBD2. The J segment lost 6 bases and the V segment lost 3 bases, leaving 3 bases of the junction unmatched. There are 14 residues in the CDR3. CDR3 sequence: CASSLPAGGNEQFF. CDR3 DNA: TGTGCCAGCAGTTTGCCAGCGGGAGGCAATGAGCAGTTCTTC.

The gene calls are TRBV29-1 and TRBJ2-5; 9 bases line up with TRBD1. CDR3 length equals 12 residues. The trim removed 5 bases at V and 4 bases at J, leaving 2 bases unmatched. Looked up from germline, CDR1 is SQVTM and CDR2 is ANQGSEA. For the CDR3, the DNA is TGCAGCGTTAAGACAGGGGGAGAGACCCAGTACTTC. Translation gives CSVKTGGETQYF.

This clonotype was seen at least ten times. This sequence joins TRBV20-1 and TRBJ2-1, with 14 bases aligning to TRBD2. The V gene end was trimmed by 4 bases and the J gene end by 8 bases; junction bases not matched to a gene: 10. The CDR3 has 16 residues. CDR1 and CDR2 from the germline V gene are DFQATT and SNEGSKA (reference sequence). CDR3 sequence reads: CSANPSGLAGEYEQFF. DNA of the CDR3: TGCAGTGCTAACCCCTCGGGACTAGCGGGAGAGTATGAGCAGTTCTTC.

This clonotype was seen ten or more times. CDR3 loop: CSVSDGAYF. CDR3 DNA: TGCAGCGTTTCAGATGGGGCTTATTTT. V gene TRBV29-1 combines with J gene TRBJ2-3, with D maybe TRBD1 (5 bases). CDR1 and CDR2 from the germline V gene are SQVTM and ANQGSEA. This CDR3 region has 9 residues. V lost 5 bases, J lost 15 bases, and 12 bases lay in between.

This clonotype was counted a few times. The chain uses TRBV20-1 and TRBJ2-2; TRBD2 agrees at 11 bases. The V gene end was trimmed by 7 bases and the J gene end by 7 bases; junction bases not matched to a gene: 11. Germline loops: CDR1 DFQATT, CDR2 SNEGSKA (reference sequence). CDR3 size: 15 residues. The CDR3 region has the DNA TGCAGTGTTCCAACTAGCGGGAGAGGCGGCGGGGAGCTGTTTTTT. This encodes CSVPTSGRGGGELFF.

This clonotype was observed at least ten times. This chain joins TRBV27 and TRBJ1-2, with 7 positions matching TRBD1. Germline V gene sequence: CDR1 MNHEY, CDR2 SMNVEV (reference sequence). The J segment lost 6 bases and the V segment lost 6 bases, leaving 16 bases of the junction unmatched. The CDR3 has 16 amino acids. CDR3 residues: CASRPGRGRAVNGYTF. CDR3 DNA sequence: TGTGCCAGCAGACCCGGGAGGGGGCGCGCGGTTAATGGCTACACCTTC.

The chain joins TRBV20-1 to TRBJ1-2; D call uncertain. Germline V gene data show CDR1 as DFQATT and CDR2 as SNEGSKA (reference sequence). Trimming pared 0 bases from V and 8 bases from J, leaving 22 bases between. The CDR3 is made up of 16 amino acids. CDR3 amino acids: CSARDMDPKDLEGYTF. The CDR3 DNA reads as TGCAGTGCTAGAGATATGGACCCAAAGGACTTGGAGGGCTACACCTTC.

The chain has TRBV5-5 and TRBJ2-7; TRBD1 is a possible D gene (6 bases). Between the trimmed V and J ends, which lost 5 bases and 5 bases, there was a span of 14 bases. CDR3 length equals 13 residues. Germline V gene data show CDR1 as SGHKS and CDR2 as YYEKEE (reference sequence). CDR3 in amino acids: CASSYGQSHEQYF. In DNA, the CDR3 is TGTGCCAGCAGTTATGGACAGTCCCACGAGCAGTACTTC.